This T cell receptor beta chain was recovered during a study of T cell responses to AZD1222 COVID-19 vaccine. Study outcomes and limitations: The donors showed a predominance of white British ancestry and of females, with possible underestimation of clonal diversity. Following two doses of AZD1222, Spike-specific TCR breadth and depth rose.

In this sample, this clone turned up a few times. What it recognizes is unknown. With 4 bases removed from V and 7 bases from J, the gap between germline ends came to 8 bases. The CDR3 extends over 11 amino acids. Germline CDR1 is SGHNT and CDR2 is YYREEE (reference sequence). Here immunoSEQ multiplex PCR was the method, and the copy in TCRdb shows in-frame clones only, minus some. The sample holds roughly 150,000 clones, roughly nine tenths seen once. The TCR comes from an adult in good health. Specimen: peripheral blood, collected on day 0 of AZD1222 vaccination. The chain couples TRBV5-4 to TRBJ1-1; D uncertain. In DNA form, the CDR3 reads TGTGCCAGCAGCACCGGGAGTGAAGCTTTCTTT. This translates into CASSTGSEAFF.